Following are 2 T cell receptor beta chains from one sample sequenced in a study of blood T cells in healthy people across ages. A sample-barcoded 5' primer and a J-beta primer mix were used in a second PCR of about 7 to 12 cycles. TCRdb processed the 5' RACE reads anew with MiXCR; each CDR3 protein has one entry. The table lists 650,000 to 800,000 distinct CDR3 sequences, under 55% of them singletons. Sequenced input: blood. All receptors derive from a man in his 60s in good health.

The rearrangement links TRBV11-2 to TRBJ1-1, with D unresolved. Germline loops: CDR1 SGHAT, CDR2 FQNNGV. Deletions cut 3 bases from V and 3 bases from J, with 11 bases between. The CDR3 covers 14 residues. The CDR3 DNA sequence: TGTGCCAGCAGCTTGATGATCGGGTACACTGAAGCTTTCTTT. As protein: CASSLMIGYTEAFF.

The gene calls are TRBV18 and TRBJ2-7, with D uncertain. V was trimmed by 0 bases and J by 5 bases, leaving 14 bases between them. CDR1 and CDR2 (germline): KGHSH, LQKENI. The CDR3 runs 15 residues. CDR3 loop: CASSPPGRVGHEQYF. CDR3 DNA: TGTGCCAGCTCACCACCGGGAAGGGTGGGCCACGAGCAGTACTTC.